This T cell receptor (beta chain) is drawn from a study of T-cell reconstitution after alpha-beta-depleted transplantation in children. General study findings and limits: The study reportedly traced alpha-beta T cells about two months after transplant to several hundred expanded graft clones.

CDR3 size: 15 residues. Germline loops: CDR1 SGHVS, CDR2 FQNEAQ. Unique molecular identifiers were incorporated during preparation of the TCRbeta library. MiXCR, applied by TCRdb to the PCR reads, yields one record per CDR3 protein. Of hundreds of thousands of distinct CDR3 sequences listed, 11% are singletons. With respect to this clonotype: Its antigen is unknown. This may be a read error: a much more frequent sequence differs by one nucleotide.

The receptor's source is a child under two years old with acute myeloid leukemia, due to receive a stem cell transplant. The sequencing here drew on PBMCs, taken before TCRalphabeta/CD19-depleted stem cell transplant. The chain uses TRBV7-8 and TRBJ1-2; weak D call: TRBD1 (6 bases). The DNA of the CDR3 is TGTGCCAGCAGCTTAGTAACAGGGCTGACCTATGGCGACACCTTC. It translates to CASSLVTGLTYGDTF.